Presented here are 29 T cell receptor beta chains from one specimen sequenced in a study of memory CD4+ T cells and cytomegalovirus serostatus (dated by TCRdb to between 2019 and 2020). Single viable CD3+CD4+CD8-CD45RO+ cells were sorted as memory CD4+ T cells on a FACSAria II. Libraries were constructed by the immunoSEQ multiplex PCR assay. TCRdb holds this immuneACCESS table with in-frame rearrangements only. Some clones are missing; in checked studies, unresolved V genes explain under half, and the rest has no known cause. For this sample there are 40,000 to 55,000 clones; 76% appear just once. The ten largest clonotypes hold roughly 1.9% of the sample. Sequencing was done on a sample of memory CD4+ T cells from blood. The origin of the receptors is an adult in good health and CMV-seronegative.

This clone showed up just a few times. The V and J genes are TRBV19 and TRBJ1-5, with unresolved D. Between the trimmed V and J ends, which lost 0 bases and 6 bases, there was a span of 9 bases. Germline assignment: CDR1 LNHDA and CDR2 SQIVND (reference sequence). There are 14 residues in the CDR3. The CDR3 DNA sequence: TGTGCCAGTAGTATAGAATCCGGAGCTCAGCCCCAGCATTTT. Translating it yields CASSIESGAQPQHF.

V is TRBV18 and J is TRBJ2-2; 7 bases agree with TRBD1. CDR3 length equals 17 residues. Per germline, CDR1 KGHSH and CDR2 LQKENI. The trim removed 6 bases at V and 0 bases at J, leaving 10 bases unmatched. The CDR3 is CASSRYRDSPNTGELFF. Here the CDR3 DNA reads TGTGCCAGCTCCCGATACCGGGACAGCCCGAACACCGGGGAGCTGTTTTTT.

The chain employs TRBV2 and TRBJ2-7, with D tentatively TRBD1 or TRBD2 (6 bases each). V lost 3 bases and J 3 bases, leaving 18 bases between the germline ends. Germline CDR1 and CDR2: SNHLY and FYNNEI. CDR3 size: 16 residues. CDR3 sequence reads: CASSDTIVKGGYEQYF. As DNA, the CDR3 is TGTGCCAGCAGTGACACCATCGTCAAGGGGGGCTACGAGCAGTACTTC.

The V gene is TRBV7-2, the J gene TRBJ2-3; D is ambiguous. This CDR3 has 15 amino acids. Trimming removed 4 bases from V and 0 bases from J, with 11 bases in between. From germline, CDR1 is SGHTA and CDR2 FQGNSA. The chain's CDR3 is CASSSKLRSTDTQYF. CDR3 DNA sequence: TGTGCCAGCAGCTCCAAACTAAGAAGCACAGATACGCAGTATTTT.

The chain links TRBV6-1 to TRBJ1-2; no clear D. V lost 2 bases, J lost 0 bases, and 7 bases lay in between. Germline V CDR1 and CDR2: MNHNS, SASEGT. This CDR3 region has 14 residues. CDR3: CASSERMTNYGYTF. The DNA for the CDR3 is TGTGCCAGCAGTGAACGGATGACTAACTATGGCTACACCTTC.

By sample fraction, this clone is medium-sized (0.01 to 0.1%). The V gene is TRBV7-2, the J gene TRBJ2-1, with 11 bases identical to TRBD2. The CDR3 totals 15 residues. CDR1 and CDR2 (germline): SGHTA, FQGNSA. Germline trimming cut 5 bases from V and 8 bases from J; bases unmatched to any gene: 8. The CDR3 loop reads CASSETSGAYDEQFF. The CDR3 DNA sequence: TGTGCCAGCAGCGAGACTAGCGGGGCGTACGATGAGCAGTTCTTC.

The chain combines TRBV7-2 with TRBJ2-7; perhaps TRBD2 as D (6 bases). Per germline, CDR1 SGHTA and CDR2 FQGNSA. The CDR3 totals 15 residues. The V and J ends lost 5 bases and 1 base respectively, with 15 bases between them. The CDR3: CASSPGRVISYEQYF. The CDR3 nucleotides are TGTGCCAGCAGCCCCGGGAGAGTCATATCCTACGAGCAGTACTTC.

Here the CDR3 DNA reads TGTGCCAGCAGCTTGAAGGGGAGCTCTGGAAACACCATATATTTT. This sequence encodes CASSLKGSSGNTIYF. This chain connects TRBV5-6 to TRBJ1-3; tentatively, D is TRBD1 (5 bases). The V gene's germline CDR1 is SGHDT and CDR2 YYEEEE. Trimming stripped 1 base from V and 0 bases from J, with 8 bases between. The CDR3 extends over 15 amino acids.

The chain carries TRBV6-5 and TRBJ2-7, with D hard to call. In germline, CDR1 is MNHEY, CDR2 SVGAGI. V was clipped by 0 bases and J by 1 base, with 10 bases between them. This CDR3 has 15 amino acids. Here the CDR3 DNA reads TGTGCCAGCAGTTACTCGTCCCTGGGGTCCTACGAGCAGTACTTC. It encodes CASSYSSLGSYEQYF.

This clone has only a few counts. CDR3 amino acids: CASRTGGGQETQYF. CDR3 nucleotides: TGTGCCAGCAGGACAGGGGGTGGGCAAGAGACCCAGTACTTC. The chain recombines TRBV28 with TRBJ2-5; 9 positions agree with TRBD1. The CDR3 has 14 amino acids. With V trimmed by 6 bases and J by 2 bases, 4 bases remained unmatched. Germline V gene sequence: CDR1 MDHEN, CDR2 SYDVKM.

This clone appeared a single time. The chain employs TRBV9 and TRBJ2-7, with D tentatively TRBD1 (5 bases). CDR1 and CDR2 from the germline V gene are SGDLS and YYNGEE. Trimming removed 1 base at V and 1 base at J, with 9 bases between. The CDR3 extends over 14 amino acids. CDR3 loop: CASSVSPGSYEQYF. The CDR3 DNA reads as TGTGCCAGCAGCGTATCTCCAGGGTCCTACGAGCAGTACTTC. Using reference TRBV9 and TRBJ2-7 for the parts outside the CDR3, the full variable domain is DSGVTQTPKHLITATGQRVTLRCSPRSGDLSVYWYQQSLDQGLQFLIQYYNGEERAKGNILERFSAQQFPDLHSELNLSSLELGDSALYFCASSVSPGSYEQYFGPGTRLTVT.

The chain employs TRBV10-3 and TRBJ2-3; the D call may be TRBD1 or TRBD2 (5 bases each). The CDR3 extends over 15 amino acids. Trimming removed 3 bases at V and 0 bases at J, with 10 bases between. The germline gives CDR1 ENHRY, CDR2 SYGVKD. The CDR3 reads CAISDPGTSTDTQYF. CDR3 DNA: TGTGCCATCAGTGACCCCGGGACCAGCACAGATACGCAGTATTTT.

In this sample, this clone turned up a few times. The rearrangement uses TRBV9 and TRBJ1-5, with D possibly being TRBD1 (5 bases). CDR1 is SGDLS and CDR2 is YYNGEE in the germline V gene. Trimming shortened V by 3 bases and J by 0 bases, and 10 bases separated the two germline ends. The CDR3 totals 15 residues. For the CDR3, the DNA is TGTGCCAGCAGCGCGGGACCGTTTAGCAATCAGCCCCAGCATTTT. This translates into CASSAGPFSNQPQHF.

The chain employs TRBV18 and TRBJ1-2; the match to TRBD1 covers 7 bases. The CDR3 loop spans 14 amino acids. Germline V lookup: CDR1 KGHSH, CDR2 LQKENI. V shed 2 bases, J shed 3 bases, and the junction held 3 bases outside the gene matches. Here the CDR3 reads CASSPSTGDYGYTF. CDR3 sequence (DNA): TGTGCCAGCTCACCATCCACAGGGGACTATGGCTACACCTTC.

This clone appeared once. This rearrangement joins TRBV9 to TRBJ1-6; D remains unclear. The CDR3 loop spans 13 amino acids. Germline V gene lookup returns CDR1 SGDLS and CDR2 YYNGEE. The V and J ends lost 3 bases and 11 bases respectively, with 12 bases between them. The CDR3: CASSAHERTPLHF. DNA for the CDR3: TGTGCCAGCAGCGCCCACGAACGAACACCCCTCCACTTT.

This chain links TRBV28 with TRBJ2-7; no clear D. Germline assignment: CDR1 MDHEN and CDR2 SYDVKM. Trimming stripped 1 base from V and 3 bases from J, with 7 bases between. The CDR3 is 13 amino acids. Here the CDR3 DNA reads TGTGCCAGCAGTTTATATCCAGGCTACGAGCAGTACTTC. This encodes CASSLYPGYEQYF.

V gene TRBV5-4 combines with J gene TRBJ1-2; 8 bases are shared with TRBD1. The CDR3 consists of 14 residues. CDR1 is SGHNT, CDR2 YYREEE, per germline (reference sequence). The V segment lost 4 bases and the J segment 1 base; nucleotides outside the gene matches: 3. CDR3 region: CASSPGGYNYGYTF. CDR3 coding DNA: TGTGCCAGCAGCCCAGGGGGCTATAACTATGGCTACACCTTC.

The chain carries TRBV7-9 and TRBJ1-4, with 10 bases fitting TRBD1. V shed 1 base, J shed 12 bases, and the junction held 5 bases outside the gene matches. The CDR3 has 14 amino acids. Germline V gene sequence: CDR1 SEHNR, CDR2 FQNEAQ (reference sequence). The CDR3 sequence: CASSLEGQGIELFF. The DNA for the CDR3 is TGTGCCAGCAGCTTAGAGGGACAGGGGATCGAACTGTTTTTT.

The chain couples TRBV5-4 to TRBJ1-6, with D tentatively TRBD1 (5 bases). This CDR3 contains 12 residues. Germline V gene data show CDR1 as SGHNT and CDR2 as YYREEE (reference sequence). Trimming left V 1 base short and J 9 bases short, with 5 bases between. For the CDR3, the DNA is TGTGCCAGCAGCTTGCAGGGTTCACCCCTCCACTTT. It codes for CASSLQGSPLHF.

The rearrangement links TRBV7-9 to TRBJ1-5, with D uncertain. The CDR3 totals 12 residues. Germline CDR1 SEHNR, CDR2 FQNEAQ (reference sequence). Trimming took off 5 bases at V and 3 bases at J, with 5 bases between the two ends. The DNA for the CDR3 is TGTGCCAGCAGCCCCGACAATCAGCCCCAGCATTTT. This sequence encodes CASSPDNQPQHF.

In its sample, this clone was seen a few times. The chain links TRBV5-1 to TRBJ1-2; D is undetermined. Germline V gives CDR1 SGHRS, CDR2 YFSETQ. V shed 4 bases and J shed 1 base, with 8 bases lying between them. The CDR3 loop spans 13 amino acids. CDR3 DNA: TGCGCCAGCAGCCTCCAGAATAACTATGGCTACACCTTC. Amino acids: CASSLQNNYGYTF.

This sequence joins TRBV9 and TRBJ2-3; TRBD1 agrees at 8 bases. The CDR3 consists of 15 residues. After removal of 0 bases from V and 5 bases from J, the junction contained 5 bases not matched to a gene. Germline V gives CDR1 SGDLS, CDR2 YYNGEE. The CDR3 spells CASSVGQGAKDTQYF. CDR3 bases: TGTGCCAGCAGCGTAGGCCAGGGGGCAAAAGATACGCAGTATTTT. Filled out from reference TRBV9 and TRBJ2-3, the complete variable domain reads DSGVTQTPKHLITATGQRVTLRCSPRSGDLSVYWYQQSLDQGLQFLIQYYNGEERAKGNILERFSAQQFPDLHSELNLSSLELGDSALYFCASSVGQGAKDTQYFGPGTRLTVL.

This sequence joins TRBV6-5 and TRBJ2-1, with D unresolved. This CDR3 has 13 amino acids. Trimming removed 2 bases from V and 8 bases from J, with 10 bases in between. In germline, CDR1 is MNHEY, CDR2 SVGAGI. CDR3 sequence (DNA): TGTGCCAGCAGTTACCCTTCCACTGATGAGCAGTTCTTC. Encoded protein: CASSYPSTDEQFF.

The V call is TRBV30, the J call TRBJ2-3, with TRBD2 matching over 10 bases. The length of the CDR3 is 15 residues. Germline V gives CDR1 GTSNPN, CDR2 SVGIG (reference sequence). The J segment lost 5 bases and the V segment lost 1 base, leaving 6 bases of the junction unmatched. CDR3: CAWSGLAGLGDTQYF. The CDR3, as DNA: TGTGCCTGGAGTGGACTAGCGGGTTTAGGAGATACGCAGTATTTT.

The gene calls are TRBV25-1 and TRBJ2-1; D may correspond to TRBD1 or TRBD2 (6 bases each). With 5 bases removed from V and 8 bases from J, the gap between germline ends came to 13 bases. This CDR3 spans 13 amino acids. Germline loops: CDR1 MGHDK, CDR2 SYGVNS. As DNA, the CDR3 is TGTGCCAGCAGTTTAACGGGGGCCTATGAGCAGTTCTTC. Translating it yields CASSLTGAYEQFF.

The V call is TRBV19, the J call TRBJ1-5; 8 bases agree with TRBD1. This CDR3 contains 17 residues. V lost 3 bases, J lost 4 bases, and 11 bases stayed unmatched. Germline V gene sequence: CDR1 LNHDA, CDR2 SQIVND (reference sequence). The CDR3: CASSINPHRGYNQPQHF. CDR3 sequence (DNA): TGTGCCAGTAGTATCAACCCGCACAGGGGGTATAATCAGCCCCAGCATTTT. Looking up the rest from reference TRBV19 and TRBJ1-5 gives the full variable domain: DGGITQSPKYLFRKEGQNVTLSCEQNLNHDAMYWYRQDPGQGLRLIYYSQIVNDFQKGDIAEGYSVSREKKESFPLTVTSAQKNPTAFYLCASSINPHRGYNQPQHFGDGTRLSIL.

This chain links TRBV10-3 with TRBJ2-3; 11 nucleotides match TRBD1. After removal of 5 bases from V and 1 base from J, the junction contained 5 bases not matched to a gene. CDR3 length equals 16 residues. Germline V lookup: CDR1 ENHRY, CDR2 SYGVKD. CDR3 nucleotide sequence: TGTGCCATCAGTCTCCGGACAGGGGGCCGCACAGATACGCAGTATTTT. Translated: CAISLRTGGRTDTQYF.

This chain connects TRBV9 to TRBJ2-3; D perhaps matches TRBD2 (5 bases). The CDR3 is made up of 14 amino acids. The germline V gene has CDR1 SGDLS and CDR2 YYNGEE. V shed 4 bases and J shed 0 bases, with 9 bases lying between them. CDR3 sequence: CASSPRLSTDTQYF. CDR3 DNA: TGTGCCAGCAGCCCGCGACTAAGCACAGATACGCAGTATTTT.

To note about this clone: In the same sample, other DNA sequences code for this CDR3. The gene calls are TRBV5-6 and TRBJ1-5, with 9 bases matching TRBD1. This CDR3 is 16 amino acids long. V lost 4 bases to trimming and J lost 6 bases; unmatched junction nucleotides: 11. CDR1 is SGHDT and CDR2 is YYEEEE in the germline V gene. The CDR3 DNA follows: TGTGCCAGCAGCATCCTTGGACAGGGGCTAGGTCAGCCCCAGCATTTT. Translating it yields CASSILGQGLGQPQHF.